This entry describes one T cell receptor beta chain. The record originates from a study of shared clonotypes between healthy human individuals. Donors, without exception, were Caucasian adults residing in Nashville, Tennessee. Germline-derived CDR1 and CDR2 are LGHNA and YSLEER. V was clipped by 1 base and J by 4 bases, with 13 bases between them. This CDR3 contains 15 residues. Profiled with immunoSEQ multiplex PCR; TCRdb holds only in-frame clones, not every one. This repertoire shows over a million clones, about four fifths found once; its top ten account for more than 0.55%. The rearrangement uses TRBV4-3 and TRBJ1-1, with D hard to call. This receptor was identified in a man aged 18-30 years in good health. Some clones in this sample may be carry-over from other donors' samples. The specimen sequenced was memory CD4+ T cells from PBMCs. Subset of the sample: CD45RA-negative fraction. The CDR3 here is CASSQVGFRGTEAFF. Here the CDR3 DNA reads TGCGCCAGCAGCCAAGTAGGCTTTCGGGGCACTGAAGCTTTCTTT.